This TCR beta chain was found in a study of Ad26.COV2.S vaccination and SARS-CoV-2 variants. V gave up 1 base and J gave up 2 bases, with 8 bases separating them. Per the germline V gene, CDR1 is GTSNPN and CDR2 is SVGIG (reference sequence). This CDR3 spans 13 amino acids. Treatment in this sample: roughly 18 received Ad26.COV2.S at low or high dose, single or two shots; 5 received placebo; per-sample allocation not given. Collection of the samples took place on day 63 after the first injection of vaccine or placebo. Clones were sequenced by immunoSEQ multiplex PCR, and TCRdb holds only the in-frame ones, with some missing. Of over 400,000 clones in the sample, 80% to 95% were seen once.

The receptor comes from a person aged 18-65 years who received the Ad26.COV2.S COVID-19 vaccine or a placebo. The genes are TRBV30 and TRBJ2-5; D may be TRBD1 (6 bases). This specimen was peripheral blood, taken in a trial of Ad26.COV2.S vaccine versus placebo. The CDR3 coding sequence is TGTGCCTGGAGTGGGACAGCTCAAGAGACCCAGTACTTC. It codes for CAWSGTAQETQYF.